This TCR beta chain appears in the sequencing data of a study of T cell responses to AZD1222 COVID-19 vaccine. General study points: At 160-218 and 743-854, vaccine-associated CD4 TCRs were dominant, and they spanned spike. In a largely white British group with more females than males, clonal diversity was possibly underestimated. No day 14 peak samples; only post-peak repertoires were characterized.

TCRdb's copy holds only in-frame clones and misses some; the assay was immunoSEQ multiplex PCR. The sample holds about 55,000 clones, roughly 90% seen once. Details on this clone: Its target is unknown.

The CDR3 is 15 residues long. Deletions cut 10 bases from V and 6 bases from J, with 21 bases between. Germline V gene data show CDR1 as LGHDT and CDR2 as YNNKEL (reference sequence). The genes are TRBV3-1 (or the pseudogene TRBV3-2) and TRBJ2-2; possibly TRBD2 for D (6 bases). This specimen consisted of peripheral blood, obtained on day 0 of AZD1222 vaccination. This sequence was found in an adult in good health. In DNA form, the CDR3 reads TGTGCCACCCGGGGACTCGAGCGTAGCCCCGGGGAGCTGTTTTTT. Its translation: CATRGLERSPGELFF.